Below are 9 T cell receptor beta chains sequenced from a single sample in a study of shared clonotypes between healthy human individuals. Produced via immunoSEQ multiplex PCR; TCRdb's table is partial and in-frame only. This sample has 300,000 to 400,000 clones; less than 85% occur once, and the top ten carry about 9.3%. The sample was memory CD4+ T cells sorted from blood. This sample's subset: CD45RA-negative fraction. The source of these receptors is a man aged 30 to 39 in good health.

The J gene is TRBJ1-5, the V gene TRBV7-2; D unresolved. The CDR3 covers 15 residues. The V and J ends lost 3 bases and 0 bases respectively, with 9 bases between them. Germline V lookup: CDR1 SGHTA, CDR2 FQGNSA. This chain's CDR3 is CASSLVHNSNQPQHF. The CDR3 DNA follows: TGTGCCAGCAGCTTGGTACATAATAGCAATCAGCCCCAGCATTTT.

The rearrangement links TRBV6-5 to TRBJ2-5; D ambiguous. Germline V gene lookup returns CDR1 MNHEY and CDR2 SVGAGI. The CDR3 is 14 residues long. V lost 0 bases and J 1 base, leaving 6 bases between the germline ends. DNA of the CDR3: TGTGCCAGCAGTTACTCTAGGATCCAAGAGACCCAGTACTTC. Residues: CASSYSRIQETQYF.

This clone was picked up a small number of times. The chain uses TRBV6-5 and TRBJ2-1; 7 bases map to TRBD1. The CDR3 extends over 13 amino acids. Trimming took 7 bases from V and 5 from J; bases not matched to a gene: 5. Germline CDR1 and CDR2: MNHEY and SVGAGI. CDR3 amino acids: CASKTGDHNEQFF. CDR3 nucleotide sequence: TGTGCCAGCAAAACAGGGGACCACAATGAGCAGTTCTTC.

CDR3 region: CASSKGTGCETGELFF. DNA for the CDR3: TGTGCCAGCAGCAAAGGGACAGGATGTGAAACCGGGGAGCTGTTTTTT. J is TRBJ2-2 and V is TRBV21-1; the tabulated D call, TRBD1, remains unverified against the DNA. TRBV21-1 is designated a pseudogene. The CDR3 has 16 residues.

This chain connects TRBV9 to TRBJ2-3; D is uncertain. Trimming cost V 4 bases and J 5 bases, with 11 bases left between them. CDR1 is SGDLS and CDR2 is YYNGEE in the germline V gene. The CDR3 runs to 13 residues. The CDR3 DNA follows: TGTGCCAGCAGCCTAGATTCGGTAGATACGCAGTATTTT. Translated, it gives CASSLDSVDTQYF.

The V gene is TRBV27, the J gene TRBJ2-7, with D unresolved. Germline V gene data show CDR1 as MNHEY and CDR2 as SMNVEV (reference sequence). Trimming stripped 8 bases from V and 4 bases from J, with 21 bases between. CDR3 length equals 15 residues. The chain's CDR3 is CASAEGDRPSYEQYF. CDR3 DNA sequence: TGTGCCAGCGCCGAAGGAGACCGCCCGTCTTACGAGCAGTACTTC.

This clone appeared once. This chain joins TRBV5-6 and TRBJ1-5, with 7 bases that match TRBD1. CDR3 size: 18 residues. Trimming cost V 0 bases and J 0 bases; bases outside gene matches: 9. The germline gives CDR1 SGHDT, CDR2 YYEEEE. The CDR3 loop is CASSLAGTEFYSNQPQHF. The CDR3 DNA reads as TGTGCCAGCAGCTTGGCCGGGACAGAGTTTTATAGCAATCAGCCCCAGCATTTT.

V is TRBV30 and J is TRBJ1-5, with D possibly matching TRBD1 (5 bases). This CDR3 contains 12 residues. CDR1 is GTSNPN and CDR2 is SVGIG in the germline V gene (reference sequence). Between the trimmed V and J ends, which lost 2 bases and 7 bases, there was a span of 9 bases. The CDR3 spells CAWSRGTQPQHF. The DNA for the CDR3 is TGTGCCTGGAGTCGGGGGACCCAGCCCCAGCATTTT.

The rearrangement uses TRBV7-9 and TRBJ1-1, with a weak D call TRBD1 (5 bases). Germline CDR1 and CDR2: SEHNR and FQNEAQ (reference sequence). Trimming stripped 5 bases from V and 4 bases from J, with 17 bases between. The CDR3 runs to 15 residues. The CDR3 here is CASSMGPGLGTEAFF. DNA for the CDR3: TGTGCCAGCAGCATGGGGCCGGGGTTGGGCACTGAAGCTTTCTTT.